Listed below are T cell receptor beta chains from one sample, sequenced in a study of T cells in Graves' hyperthyroidism and ophthalmopathy. TCRdb independently ran MiXCR on the multiplex PCR reads; one entry per CDR3 protein. The sample contains more than 150,000 distinct CDR3 sequences, approximately 15% of which appear only once. Source material: blood. Receptors were obtained from a woman in her forties or fifties with Graves' hyperthyroidism. CDR3s include the opening cysteine and the closing phenylalanine or tryptophan. Fields, in order: CDR3 DNA, CDR3 protein, D gene, clone size, J gene, V gene. D genes are given only for firm matches. The listing skips clone size in some rows; elsewhere it reads once, few, many or a size class.

DNA: TGTGCCAGCAGCTTCCGGGCCTCCGGCAGGGGCTACACCTTC; CDR3: CASSFRASGRGYTF; D: NA; size: many; J: TRBJ1-2; V: TRBV5-5
DNA: TGTGCCAGCAGTACGCCCGGGACAGGGACCCACGAGCAGTACTTC; CDR3: CASSTPGTGTHEQYF; D: TRBD1; size: many; J: TRBJ2-7; V: TRBV28
DNA: TGTGCCAGCAGTTACAGGGGACCCTACGAGCAGTACTTC; CDR3: CASSYRGPYEQYF; D: NA; size: many; J: TRBJ2-7; V: TRBV6-5
DNA: TGCAGCGAGGTAGACGAAAATGGCTACACCTTC; CDR3: CSEVDENGYTF; D: NA; size: many; J: TRBJ1-2; V: TRBV29-1
DNA: TGTGCCAGCAGCCCTGGACAGGGTTACAATGAGCAGTTCTTC; CDR3: CASSPGQGYNEQFF; D: TRBD1; size: NA; J: TRBJ2-1; V: TRBV11-2
DNA: TGTGCCAGCAGCCAAGCTTTTGAGGGGGACAGGGAATCTGAAAAACTGTTTTTT; CDR3: CASSQAFEGDRESEKLFF; D: TRBD1; size: NA; J: TRBJ1-4; V: TRBV14
DNA: TGTGCCAGCAGTTATGGACAGTACAATGAGCAGTTCTTC; CDR3: CASSYGQYNEQFF; D: NA; size: many; J: TRBJ2-1; V: TRBV6-6
DNA: TGCAGCGTGAGCATGACACCAGATAGCAATCAGCCCCAGCATTTT; CDR3: CSVSMTPDSNQPQHF; D: NA; size: many; J: TRBJ1-5; V: TRBV29-1
DNA: TGTGCCAGCAGTTTAGGGGCACACACCTACGAGCAGTACTTC; CDR3: CASSLGAHTYEQYF; D: NA; size: NA; J: TRBJ2-7; V: TRBV28
DNA: TGTGCCAGCAGCAAGACCGGGGATGGTCGCTCACCCCTCCACTTT; CDR3: CASSKTGDGRSPLHF; D: NA; size: NA; J: TRBJ1-6; V: TRBV7-9